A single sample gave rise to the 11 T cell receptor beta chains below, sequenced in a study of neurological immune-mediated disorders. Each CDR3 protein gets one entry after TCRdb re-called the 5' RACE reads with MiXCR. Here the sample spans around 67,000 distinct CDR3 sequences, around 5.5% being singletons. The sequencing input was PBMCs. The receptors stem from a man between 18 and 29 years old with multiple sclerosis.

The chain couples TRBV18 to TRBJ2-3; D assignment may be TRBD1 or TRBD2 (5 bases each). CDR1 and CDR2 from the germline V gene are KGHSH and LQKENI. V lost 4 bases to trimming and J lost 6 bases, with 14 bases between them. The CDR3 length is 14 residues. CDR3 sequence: CASSRLRGVDTQYF. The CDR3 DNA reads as TGTGCCAGCTCACGGCTGCGAGGGGTTGATACGCAGTATTTT.

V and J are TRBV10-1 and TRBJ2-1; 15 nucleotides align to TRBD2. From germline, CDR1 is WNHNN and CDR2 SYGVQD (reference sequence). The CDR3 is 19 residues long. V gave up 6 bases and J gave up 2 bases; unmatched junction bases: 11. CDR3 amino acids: CASRRTSGRAIVAYNEQFF. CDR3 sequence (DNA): TGCGCCAGCAGAAGGACTAGCGGGAGGGCCATTGTAGCCTACAATGAGCAGTTCTTC.

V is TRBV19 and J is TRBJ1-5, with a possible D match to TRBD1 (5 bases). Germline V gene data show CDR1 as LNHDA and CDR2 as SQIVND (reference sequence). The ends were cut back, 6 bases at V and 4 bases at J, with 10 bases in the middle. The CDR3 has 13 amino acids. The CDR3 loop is CASSLDSNQPQHF. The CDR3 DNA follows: TGTGCCAGTAGCCTCGACAGTAATCAGCCCCAGCATTTT.

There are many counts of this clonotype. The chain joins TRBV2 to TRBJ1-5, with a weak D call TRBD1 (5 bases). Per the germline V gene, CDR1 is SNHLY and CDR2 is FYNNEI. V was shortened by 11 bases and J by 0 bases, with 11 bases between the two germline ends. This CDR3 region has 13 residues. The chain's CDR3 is CAGQGDSNQPQHF. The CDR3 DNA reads TGTGCCGGGCAGGGAGATAGCAATCAGCCCCAGCATTTT.

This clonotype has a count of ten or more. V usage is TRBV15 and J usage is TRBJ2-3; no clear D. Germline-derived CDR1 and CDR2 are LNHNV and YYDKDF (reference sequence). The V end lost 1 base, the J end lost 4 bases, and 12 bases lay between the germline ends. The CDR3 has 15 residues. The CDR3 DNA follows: TGTGCCACCAGCAGAGTCGGCCACGAAGCAGATACGCAGTATTTT. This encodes CATSRVGHEADTQYF.

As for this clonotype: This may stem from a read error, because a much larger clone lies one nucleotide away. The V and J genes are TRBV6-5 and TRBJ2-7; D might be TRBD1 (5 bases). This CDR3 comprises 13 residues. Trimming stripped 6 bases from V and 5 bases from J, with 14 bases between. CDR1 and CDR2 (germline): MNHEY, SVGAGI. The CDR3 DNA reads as TGTGCCAGCAGCCCCGGAAAGGGGCACGAGCAGTACTTC. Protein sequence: CASSPGKGHEQYF.

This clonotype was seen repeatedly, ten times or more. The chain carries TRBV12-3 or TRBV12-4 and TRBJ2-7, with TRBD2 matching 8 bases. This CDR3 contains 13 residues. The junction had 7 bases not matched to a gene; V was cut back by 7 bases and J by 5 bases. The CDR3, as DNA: TGTGCCAGCACCCGAGGACTAGCCAACGAGCAGTACTTC. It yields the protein CASTRGLANEQYF.

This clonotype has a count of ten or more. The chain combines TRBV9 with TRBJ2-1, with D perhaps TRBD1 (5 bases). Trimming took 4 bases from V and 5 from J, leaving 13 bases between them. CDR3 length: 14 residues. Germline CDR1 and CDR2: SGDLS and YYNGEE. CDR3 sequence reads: CASSPRQTHNEQFF. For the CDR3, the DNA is TGTGCCAGCAGCCCCCGACAGACCCACAATGAGCAGTTCTTC.

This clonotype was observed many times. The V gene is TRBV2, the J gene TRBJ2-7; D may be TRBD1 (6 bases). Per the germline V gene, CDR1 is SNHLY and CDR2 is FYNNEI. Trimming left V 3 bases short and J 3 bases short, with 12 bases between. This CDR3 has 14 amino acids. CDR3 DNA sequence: TGTGCCAGCAGTGATGGGGGCGGATACTACGAGCAGTACTTC. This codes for CASSDGGGYYEQYF.

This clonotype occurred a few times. In DNA, the CDR3 is TGTGCCAGCAGCCAAGTCGGGACCTCGAACACCGGGGAGCTGTTTTTT. Translation: CASSQVGTSNTGELFF. The chain recombines TRBV4-2 with TRBJ2-2; either TRBD1 or TRBD2 may fit D (5 bases each). Germline CDR1 LGHNA, CDR2 YNFKEQ. V was clipped by 1 base and J by 0 bases, with 9 bases between them. CDR3 size: 16 residues.

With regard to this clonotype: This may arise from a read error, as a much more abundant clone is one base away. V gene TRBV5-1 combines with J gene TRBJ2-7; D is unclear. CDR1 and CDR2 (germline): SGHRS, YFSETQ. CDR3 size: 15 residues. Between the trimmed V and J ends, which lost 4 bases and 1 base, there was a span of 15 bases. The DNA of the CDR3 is TGCGCCAGCAGCGTGAGTCGGAGCAGGTCCTACGAGCAGTACTTC. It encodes CASSVSRSRSYEQYF.